This is a list of T cell receptor beta chains from one sample in a study of blood T cell repertoires in COVID-19. Clones were read by immunoSEQ multiplex PCR, and TCRdb kept only the in-frame ones, dropping some. The sample shows 300,000 to 400,000 clones, 88% of them seen only once. The sequenced sample consisted of PBMCs or T cells enriched from blood (not recorded which). The receptors come from a woman between 18 and 29 years old who had recovered from COVID-19. Each CDR3 is given with its conserved first and last residue. The order of the fields is CDR3 DNA, CDR3 protein, D gene, clone size, J gene, V gene. A D gene is named only where the DNA matches it firmly. Size values are once, few and many counts, or a class for expanded clones, and some rows have none.

CDR3 DNA: TGTGCCAGCGGGGGGACAGGGGCAAATGAAAAACTGTTTTTT; CDR3 protein: CASGGTGANEKLFF; D gene: TRBD1; clone size: NA; J gene: TRBJ1-4; V gene: TRBV6-5
CDR3 DNA: TGCAGCGCTGCGGGACTAGCGGGGGGGCCGGAGACCCAGTACTTC; CDR3 protein: CSAAGLAGGPETQYF; D gene: TRBD2; clone size: NA; J gene: TRBJ2-5; V gene: TRBV29-1
CDR3 DNA: TGTGCCAGCAGCACTCGGGGGGGGTCCTACGAGCAGTACTTC; CDR3 protein: CASSTRGGSYEQYF; D gene: TRBD2; clone size: NA; J gene: TRBJ2-7; V gene: TRBV11-2
CDR3 DNA: TGTGCCATCAGCCCGGAGGGACAGGCGTCTGGAAACACCATATATTTT; CDR3 protein: CAISPEGQASGNTIYF; D gene: TRBD1; clone size: NA; J gene: TRBJ1-3; V gene: TRBV10-3
CDR3 DNA: TGTGCCAGCCAGGGAGGCTATGGCTACACCTTC; CDR3 protein: CASQGGYGYTF; D gene: NA; clone size: NA; J gene: TRBJ1-2; V gene: TRBV2
CDR3 DNA: TGTGCCAGCAGCCTCGGGGAGTACGGCGAGCAGTACTTC; CDR3 protein: CASSLGEYGEQYF; D gene: NA; clone size: once; J gene: TRBJ2-7; V gene: TRBV5-8
CDR3 DNA: TGTGCCAGCAGAGACTTCGGGGGTGTCTATGGCTACACCTTC; CDR3 protein: CASRDFGGVYGYTF; D gene: NA; clone size: NA; J gene: TRBJ1-2; V gene: TRBV6-5
CDR3 DNA: TGTGCCAGCAGCTTCTCGGACAGGGGCCCCTACAATGAGCAGTTCTTC; CDR3 protein: CASSFSDRGPYNEQFF; D gene: TRBD1; clone size: NA; J gene: TRBJ2-1; V gene: TRBV7-3
CDR3 DNA: TGTGCCAGCAGCGTAGCGGAGAGCACAGATACGCAGTATTTT; CDR3 protein: CASSVAESTDTQYF; D gene: NA; clone size: once; J gene: TRBJ2-3; V gene: TRBV9
CDR3 DNA: TGTGCCAGCAGTGATACCCGCACAGGGGAAAACTATGGCTACACCTTC; CDR3 protein: CASSDTRTGENYGYTF; D gene: TRBD1; clone size: NA; J gene: TRBJ1-2; V gene: TRBV25-1
CDR3 DNA: TGTGCCAGCAGCCCCGGACAGGGGATCTACGAGCAGTACTTC; CDR3 protein: CASSPGQGIYEQYF; D gene: TRBD1; clone size: NA; J gene: TRBJ2-7; V gene: TRBV7-9
CDR3 DNA: TGCGCCAGCAGCCTACCGGCTGAAGCTTTCTTT; CDR3 protein: CASSLPAEAFF; D gene: NA; clone size: NA; J gene: TRBJ1-1; V gene: TRBV5-1
CDR3 DNA: TGTGCCAGCAGCGTGGGACAGGGGGCCACCGGGGAGCTGTTTTTT; CDR3 protein: CASSVGQGATGELFF; D gene: TRBD1; clone size: NA; J gene: TRBJ2-2; V gene: TRBV9